Each of the 4 T cell receptor beta chains below was sequenced from the same sample in a study of graft-versus-host responses after intestinal transplantation. Repertoires were generated with immunoSEQ multiplex PCR, while TCRdb's copy carries only in-frame clones and drops some. This table holds about 51,000 clones, 89% found once. No antigen is known for these receptors. Sequenced here: unstimulated CD4+ T cells sorted from spleen or lymph node cells, sampled before transplant. Receptor source: a human donor who was the organ donor for an intestinal transplant.

This clone is medium-sized by share. This rearrangement joins TRBV6-1 to TRBJ2-7; 7 bases line up with TRBD1. Germline values: CDR1 MNHNS, CDR2 SASEGT. CDR3 length: 15 residues. The trim removed 5 bases at V and 0 bases at J, leaving 7 bases unmatched. CDR3 sequence (DNA): TGTGCCAGCAGTAACAGGGGCTCAAGCTCCTACGAGCAGTACTTC. Protein product: CASSNRGSSSYEQYF.

The chain has TRBV7-9 and TRBJ2-7, with 8 bases identical to TRBD1. This CDR3 has 14 amino acids. V shed 5 bases, J shed 3 bases, and the junction held 6 bases outside the gene matches. CDR1 SEHNR and CDR2 FQNEAQ come from the germline V gene (reference sequence). CDR3 loop: CASSQGTGYYEQYF. The CDR3 nucleotides read TGTGCCAGCAGCCAGGGGACAGGTTACTACGAGCAGTACTTC.

This clone occurred once. V and J are TRBV29-1 and TRBJ2-7; weak D call: TRBD1 (6 bases). CDR1 SQVTM and CDR2 ANQGSEA come from the germline V gene. Trimming cost V 5 bases and J 3 bases, with 14 bases left between them. This CDR3 is built from 13 residues. The CDR3: CSVSTGYLYEQYF. CDR3 DNA: TGCAGCGTTTCGACAGGTTACCTCTACGAGCAGTACTTC.

Points on this clone: Other DNA sequences from this sample encode an identical CDR3 as well. The gene calls are TRBV25-1 and TRBJ2-5; 7 bases match TRBD1. Germline CDR1 reads MGHDK; CDR2 reads SYGVNS. Unmatched junction bases numbered 12, after V lost 6 bases and J lost 2 bases. This CDR3 spans 16 amino acids. The CDR3 reads CASRSWDRQGQETQYF. Here the CDR3 DNA reads TGTGCCAGCAGATCATGGGACAGACAAGGGCAAGAGACCCAGTACTTC.